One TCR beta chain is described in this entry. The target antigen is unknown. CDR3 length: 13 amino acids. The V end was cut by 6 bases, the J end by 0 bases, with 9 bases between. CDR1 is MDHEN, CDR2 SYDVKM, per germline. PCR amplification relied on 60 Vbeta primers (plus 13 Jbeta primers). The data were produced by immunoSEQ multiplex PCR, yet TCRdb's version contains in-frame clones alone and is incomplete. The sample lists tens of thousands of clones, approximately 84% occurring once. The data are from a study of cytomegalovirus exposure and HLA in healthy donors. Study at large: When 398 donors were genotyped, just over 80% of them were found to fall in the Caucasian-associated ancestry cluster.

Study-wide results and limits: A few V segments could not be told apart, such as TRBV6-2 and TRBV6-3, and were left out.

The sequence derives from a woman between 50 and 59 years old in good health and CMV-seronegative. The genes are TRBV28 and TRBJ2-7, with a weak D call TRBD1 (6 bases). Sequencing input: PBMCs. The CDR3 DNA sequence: TGTGCCAGCAGACCACAGGGCTCCTACGAGCAGTACTTC. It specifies CASRPQGSYEQYF.